This passage covers 13 T cell receptor beta chains from one sample sequenced in a study of monozygotic twins with inflammatory bowel disease. TCRdb re-called the 5' RACE reads and shows each CDR3 protein once, DNA omitted. Across around 370,000 distinct CDR3 sequences, the top ten clones capture just over 2.5% of the sample. Sequenced input: blood. These receptors originate from a human donor with ulcerative colitis or Crohn's disease, or a healthy co-twin of an affected twin (not recorded which).

The chain links TRBV11-2 to TRBJ2-1; TCRdb's D gene call, TRBD1, goes unchecked for lack of DNA. The germline V gene encodes CDR1 SGHAT and CDR2 FQNNGV. CDR3 length: 16 residues. The CDR3: CASSLDIGGGHNEQFF.

The chain couples TRBV25-1 to TRBJ1-4. This CDR3 spans 13 amino acids. Germline lookup yields CDR1 MGHDK and CDR2 SYGVNS. The CDR3 loop is CASSVGDTEKLFF.

V usage is TRBV12-3 or TRBV12-4 and J usage is TRBJ1-6; TCRdb selects TRBD1, and the lack of DNA leaves this call unchecked. The CDR3 sequence is 16 residues long. This CDR3 is CASSSPGTGSVSPLHF.

The V call is TRBV12-5, the J call TRBJ1-1; TCRdb returns TRBD1, unconfirmable since there is no DNA. Germline CDR1 LGHNT, CDR2 FRNRAP. CDR3 length: 14 residues. The CDR3 reads CASGFAPGETEAFF.

This chain's CDR3 is CASAQGPLQRLYYGYTF. V and J are TRBV7-2 and TRBJ1-2. The CDR3 length is 17 residues. Germline loops: CDR1 SGHTA, CDR2 FQGNSA.

V usage is TRBV6-2 or TRBV6-3 and J usage is TRBJ1-1; TCRdb returns TRBD1, unconfirmable since there is no DNA. This CDR3 has 14 amino acids. Germline CDR1 is MNHEY and CDR2 is SVGEGT. The CDR3 reads CASSFTGYGTEAFF.

The chain has TRBV19 and TRBJ2-3. CDR1 LNHDA and CDR2 SQIVND come from the germline V gene (reference sequence). CDR3 length: 13 residues. CDR3 region: CASSTWTADTQYF.

The rearrangement joins TRBV19 to TRBJ2-3; lacking DNA, the TRBD1 call made by TCRdb goes unchecked. This CDR3 is built from 14 residues. Germline lookup yields CDR1 LNHDA and CDR2 SQIVND (reference sequence). CDR3 loop: CASSRGTTTDTQYF. Using reference TRBV19 and TRBJ2-3 for the parts outside the CDR3, the full variable domain is DGGITQSPKYLFRKEGQNVTLSCEQNLNHDAMYWYRQDPGQGLRLIYYSQIVNDFQKGDIAEGYSVSREKKESFPLTVTSAQKNPTAFYLCASSRGTTTDTQYFGPGTRLTVL.

The chain is built from TRBV5-6 and TRBJ2-5. The CDR3 extends over 11 amino acids. Germline-derived CDR1 and CDR2 are SGHDT and YYEEEE. CDR3 sequence reads: CASSYMETQYF.

V and J are TRBV9 and TRBJ2-5. CDR1 is SGDLS and CDR2 is YYNGEE in the germline V gene. CDR3 length: 14 amino acids. CDR3 amino acids: CASSLEGWQETQYF.

The chain recombines TRBV7-8 with TRBJ2-5; without DNA, the TCRdb call of TRBD1 cannot be checked. Germline CDR1 and CDR2: SGHVS and FQNEAQ. The CDR3 spans 13 residues. Here the CDR3 reads CASSTLQGETQYF.

The chain is built from TRBV20-1 and TRBJ2-6; TCRdb proposes TRBD2, but this gene call is untestable without DNA. Per germline, CDR1 DFQATT and CDR2 SNEGSKA (reference sequence). The CDR3 is 18 amino acids. The CDR3 region is CSASVLAGAGSGANVLTF.

The chain is built from TRBV12-3 or TRBV12-4 and TRBJ1-3; TCRdb gives TRBD1 as the D gene, but with no DNA this cannot be confirmed. The CDR3 loop spans 16 amino acids. This CDR3 is CASTPTAGQRTNTIYF.